These T cell receptor beta chains were read from a single sample in a study of identical twins. Via MiXCR, TCRdb re-called the 5' RACE reads, giving one row per CDR3 protein. Among approximately 300,000 distinct CDR3 sequences listed, roughly 8.6% were seen once. These data were also reused for a study on yellow fever vaccine responses in identical twins.

The sample consisted of CD8+ T cells sorted from blood. All receptors derive from a woman younger than 30 in good health. The CDR3 runs from the conserved cysteine through the conserved F or W. The D gene is left open where the match is weak. Rows may omit the clone size; those that give it use once, few, many or a size class.

j_call d_call clone_size v_call cdr3_aa cdr3_nt
TRBJ1-2 TRBD1 - TRBV12-3/TRBV12-4 CASSFDRDIYGYTF TGTGCCAGCAGTTTTGACAGGGACATCTATGGCTACACCTTC
TRBJ1-1 - many TRBV7-9 CASSFFQTPLNTEAFF TGTGCCAGCAGCTTTTTTCAGACTCCTTTGAACACTGAAGCTTTCTTT
TRBJ2-3 TRBD1 many TRBV25-1 CASSPGTGHTDTQYF TGTGCCAGCAGCCCCGGGACAGGGCACACAGATACGCAGTATTTT
TRBJ1-6 TRBD1 many TRBV29-1 CSALDDRANSPLHF TGCAGCGCCCTCGATGACAGGGCTAACTCACCCCTCCACTTT
TRBJ2-2 TRBD2 few TRBV6-4 CASSQTQPGLAGDSGTGELFF TGTGCCAGCAGCCAGACTCAGCCGGGACTAGCGGGAGATTCCGGCACCGGGGAGCTGTTTTTT
TRBJ2-7 - many TRBV11-2 CASSFGALTYEQYF TGTGCCAGCAGCTTCGGGGCGCTGACCTACGAGCAGTACTTC
TRBJ2-1 TRBD1 - TRBV12-3/TRBV12-4 CATAQGGEQFF TGTGCCACCGCCCAAGGGGGCGAGCAGTTCTTC
TRBJ2-1 - many TRBV27 CASSNGGPYNEQFF TGTGCCAGCAGTAACGGAGGGCCATACAATGAGCAGTTCTTC
TRBJ2-7 - - TRBV12-3/TRBV12-4 CASRIAGISYEQYF TGTGCCAGCAGAATAGCAGGGATATCCTACGAGCAGTACTTC
TRBJ2-7 - - TRBV11-2 CASSFFGGPYEQYF TGTGCCAGCAGCTTTTTCGGGGGGCCCTACGAGCAGTACTTC
TRBJ2-3 - many TRBV6-5 CASSYSLTDTQYF TGTGCCAGCAGTTACTCGCTGACAGATACGCAGTATTTT
TRBJ1-1 - few TRBV5-6 CASSFGGTMNTEAFF TGTGCCAGCAGCTTCGGGGGAACCATGAACACTGAAGCTTTCTTT
TRBJ2-5 - - TRBV12-3/TRBV12-4 CASSTPGTAGETQYF TGTGCCAGCAGTACTCCCGGGACGGCCGGGGAGACCCAGTACTTC
TRBJ2-7 - few TRBV3-1 CASSQDGQDYYEQYF TGTGCCAGCAGCCAAGACGGACAGGACTATTACGAGCAGTACTTC
TRBJ2-1 - many TRBV6-2/TRBV6-3 CASSSSGGSYNEQFF TGTGCCAGCAGCTCGAGCGGCGGTTCCTACAATGAGCAGTTCTTC
TRBJ2-7 - many TRBV27 CASSPTRAGHEQYF TGTGCCAGCAGTCCTACCCGGGCGGGCCACGAGCAGTACTTC
TRBJ2-7 - - TRBV6-2/TRBV6-3 CASSYDEPGYEQYF TGTGCCAGCAGTTACGACGAACCAGGTTACGAGCAGTACTTC
TRBJ2-7 TRBD2 many TRBV28 CAIAHRTSGGQQYF TGTGCCATAGCCCACCGGACTAGCGGGGGTCAGCAGTACTTC
TRBJ2-1 - - TRBV7-9 CASSLGRAPPNEQFF TGTGCCAGCAGCTTAGGGAGGGCCCCCCCCAATGAGCAGTTCTTC
TRBJ1-2 TRBD1 few TRBV30 CASRDRANYGYTF TGTGCCTCCCGGGACAGGGCTAACTATGGCTACACCTTC
TRBJ1-6 - - TRBV27 CASSLSMDFRNSPLHF TGTGCCAGCAGTTTATCGATGGATTTCCGCAATTCACCCCTCCACTTT
TRBJ2-3 TRBD1 few TRBV2 CACWDRSLTDTQYF TGTGCCTGCTGGGACAGGAGCCTCACAGATACGCAGTATTTT
TRBJ2-7 - many TRBV7-9 CASSLTDFSYEQYF TGTGCCAGCAGCTTAACGGACTTCTCCTACGAGCAGTACTTC
TRBJ2-6 - - TRBV27 CASSIDRDSGANVLTF TGTGCCAGCAGTATCGACCGAGACTCTGGGGCCAACGTCCTGACTTTC
TRBJ2-7 - many TRBV7-9 CASSLDGASYEQYF TGTGCCAGCAGCTTAGACGGGGCTTCCTACGAGCAGTACTTC
TRBJ1-1 - many TRBV6-1 CASSTHPDRSNTEAFF TGTGCCAGCAGCACCCATCCTGACAGATCGAACACTGAAGCTTTCTTT
TRBJ2-7 - few TRBV7-9 CASSLLPGRSYEQYF TGTGCCAGCAGCCTTTTACCGGGACGGAGTTACGAGCAGTACTTC
TRBJ2-1 - - TRBV2 CASRIGAEQFF TGTGCCAGCAGAATCGGAGCTGAGCAGTTCTTC
TRBJ2-7 - few TRBV12-3/TRBV12-4 CASSNYNEQYF TGTGCCAGCAGTAATTATAACGAGCAGTACTTC
TRBJ2-7 - few TRBV7-9 CASSHRDYYEQYF TGTGCCAGCAGCCACCGGGATTACTACGAGCAGTACTTC
TRBJ2-1 TRBD2 many TRBV20-1 CSAVTSGGGGEQFF TGCAGTGCGGTGACTAGCGGGGGGGGAGGTGAGCAGTTCTTC
TRBJ1-1 - many TRBV13 CASSFLEQGSEAFF TGTGCCAGCAGCTTCCTGGAACAGGGTAGTGAAGCTTTCTTT
TRBJ2-7 - many TRBV4-3 CASSQDLGGRSSYEQYF TGCGCCAGCAGCCAAGACCTAGGTGGGAGAAGCTCCTACGAGCAGTACTTC
TRBJ2-1 - - TRBV6-1 CASSERTVYNEQFF TGTGCCAGCAGTGAGCGGACAGTTTACAATGAGCAGTTCTTC
TRBJ2-1 - - TRBV12-5 CASGLASRDEQFF TGTGCTAGTGGTTTGGCTAGTAGAGATGAGCAGTTCTTC
TRBJ2-7 TRBD1 many TRBV29-1 CSARDSEAFEQYF TGCAGCGCCAGGGACAGTGAGGCCTTCGAGCAGTACTTC
TRBJ2-2 - - TRBV20-1 CSARERRPNTGELFF TGCAGTGCTAGAGAACGCAGGCCGAACACCGGGGAGCTGTTTTTT
TRBJ2-1 TRBD2 many TRBV29-1 CSVEAGGYNEQFF TGCAGCGTTGAAGCGGGGGGGTACAATGAGCAGTTCTTC
TRBJ2-7 - medium-sized TRBV19 CASSDGQWPSYEQYF TGTGCCAGTAGCGACGGACAGTGGCCCTCCTACGAGCAGTACTTC
TRBJ1-2 - - TRBV3-1 CASSQEVVDSQYGYTF TGTGCCAGCAGCCAAGAGGTGGTGGATAGCCAATATGGCTACACCTTC